One sample yielded the 22 T cell receptor beta chains listed below, sequenced in a study of regulatory T cells in long-lasting Graves disease. Both iRepertoire HTBI primers and Arm-PCR of CDR3 regions were used to build the TCR beta libraries. TCRdb re-called the multiplex PCR reads through MiXCR, storing one row per CDR3 protein. The sample gives hundreds of thousands of distinct CDR3 sequences, around 12% of which show up once; around 9.3% is in the top ten. Time point denoted: newly diagnosed GD, antithyroid drugs for less than 3 months. RNA extracted from PBMCs served as the sequencing template. The sample was also linked to a second study, of T cells in Graves' hyperthyroidism and ophthalmopathy.

This material consisted of peripheral blood mononuclear cells (PBMCs), taken at new diagnosis, from a patient treated with antithyroid drugs. Every receptor here comes from a woman younger than 45 with Graves disease.

This clonotype showed up many times. One base away lies a much larger clone, so this may be a sequencing read error. This chain connects TRBV2 to TRBJ2-1; tentatively, D is TRBD2 (7 bases). Trimming removed 4 bases from V and 5 bases from J, with 21 bases in between. CDR3 size: 17 residues. Germline CDR1 is SNHLY and CDR2 is FYNNEI. CDR3 in DNA: TGTGCCAGCAGTGGGGGGGCGGGAGCTCCGTCGAACAATGAGCAGTTCTTC. This encodes CASSGGAGAPSNNEQFF.

V is TRBV2 and J is TRBJ1-1; D is ambiguous. Trimming removed 7 bases from V and 4 bases from J, with 7 bases in between. Germline V lookup: CDR1 SNHLY, CDR2 FYNNEI. The CDR3 runs to 11 residues. The CDR3 DNA follows: TGTGCCAGCATAACCCGCACTGAAGCTTTCTTT. It encodes CASITRTEAFF.

The chain recombines TRBV7-6 with TRBJ2-7; D assignment may be TRBD1 or TRBD2 (5 bases each). The CDR3 sequence is 14 residues long. V lost 5 bases to trimming and J lost 3 bases, with 14 bases between them. Looked up from germline, CDR1 is SGHVS and CDR2 is FNYEAQ. The CDR3 nucleotides read TGTGCCAGCAGCCTGGGAGTGGGGGACTACGAGCAGTACTTC. This gives the protein CASSLGVGDYEQYF.

As regards this clonotype: A much larger clone lies one base from this, so it may be a read error. The chain recombines TRBV11-2 with TRBJ2-3, with a possible D match to TRBD2 (5 bases). The CDR3 length is 16 residues. Germline CDR1 and CDR2: SGHAT and FQNNGV. The chain's CDR3 is CASSLIYISSTDTHYF. The CDR3 DNA sequence: TGTGCCAGCAGCTTAATCTACATTTCTAGCACAGATACGCACTATTTT.

V is TRBV6-1 and J is TRBJ2-7, with D maybe TRBD2 (6 bases). Between the trimmed V and J ends, which lost 6 bases and 0 bases, there was a span of 27 bases. CDR3 length: 19 amino acids. Looked up from germline, CDR1 is MNHNS and CDR2 is SASEGT. The CDR3 DNA reads TGTGCCAGCAGCTCCGGAGGGTACACGGCCGGGGGAAACTCCTACGAGCAGTACTTC. Its protein product is CASSSGGYTAGGNSYEQYF.

Ten or more counts support this clonotype. The V and J genes are TRBV7-3 and TRBJ2-1; 9 bases are a match to TRBD2. The CDR3 contains 15 residues. J was trimmed by 10 bases and V by 0 bases; bases with no gene match: 7. Germline loops: CDR1 SGHTA, CDR2 FQGTGA. The CDR3 is CASSLTTSGLGEQFF. DNA of the CDR3: TGTGCCAGCAGCTTAACCACTAGCGGGCTTGGAGAGCAGTTCTTC. The full variable domain, with the rest looked up from reference TRBV7-3 and TRBJ2-1, is GAGVSQTPSNKVTEKGKYVELRCDPISGHTALYWYRQSLGQGPEFLIYFQGTGAADDSGLPNDRFFAVRPEGSVSTLKIQRTERGDSAVYLCASSLTTSGLGEQFFGPGTRLTVL.

This clonotype was detected ten times or more. The chain is built from TRBV7-8 and TRBJ1-3; D ambiguous. The germline V gene has CDR1 SGHVS and CDR2 FQNEAQ. The length of the CDR3 is 13 residues. With 3 bases removed from V and 0 bases from J, the gap between germline ends came to 3 bases. The CDR3 sequence is CASSFHSGNTIYF. The CDR3 nucleotides are TGTGCCAGCAGCTTCCACTCTGGAAACACCATATATTTT.

Many counts were recorded for this clonotype. The gene calls are TRBV2 and TRBJ2-7; perhaps TRBD1 as D (6 bases). The CDR3 has 16 residues. Per the germline V gene, CDR1 is SNHLY and CDR2 is FYNNEI. Between the trimmed V and J ends, which lost 0 bases and 7 bases, there was a span of 19 bases. CDR3 residues: CASSEATGATLLEQYF. The DNA of the CDR3 is TGTGCCAGCAGTGAAGCGACAGGAGCCACCTTGTTGGAGCAGTACTTC.

This clonotype was counted at least ten times. The chain carries TRBV7-2 and TRBJ2-7, with TRBD2 matching over 9 bases. The V segment lost 2 bases and the J segment 5 bases; nucleotides outside the gene matches: 10. The germline gives CDR1 SGHTA, CDR2 FQGNSA. This CDR3 is 16 amino acids long. The CDR3 sequence: CASSLHVAGVGNEQYF. For the CDR3, the DNA is TGTGCCAGCAGCTTACACGTAGCGGGAGTTGGCAACGAGCAGTACTTC. The full variable domain, with the rest looked up from reference TRBV7-2 and TRBJ2-7, is GAGVSQSPSNKVTEKGKDVELRCDPISGHTALYWYRQSLGQGLEFLIYFQGNSAPDKSGLPSDRFSAERTGGSVSTLTIQRTQQEDSAVYLCASSLHVAGVGNEQYFGPGTRLTVT.

This clonotype has at least ten counts. This chain links TRBV18 with TRBJ1-2; perhaps TRBD1 as D (5 bases). Germline values: CDR1 KGHSH, CDR2 LQKENI. The CDR3 spans 16 residues. Trimming took off 1 base at V and 4 bases at J, with 16 bases between the two ends. The CDR3 DNA reads TGTGCCAGCTCACCACTTCAGGGAGTTGCGTTCTATGGCTACACCTTC. It encodes CASSPLQGVAFYGYTF.

There are many counts of this clonotype. V usage is TRBV11-1 and J usage is TRBJ2-3, with 8 bases matching TRBD1. CDR1 is SGHAT and CDR2 is FQDESV in the germline V gene (reference sequence). V shed 1 base and J 5 bases; nucleotides not matched to a gene: 5. The CDR3 runs to 15 residues. CDR3 sequence (DNA): TGTGCCAGCAGCTTAGTCAGGGGGCTAGGAGATACGCAGTATTTT. Its protein product is CASSLVRGLGDTQYF.

This clonotype was detected ten times or more. The gene calls are TRBV27 and TRBJ1-6, with D perhaps matching TRBD1 (6 bases). This CDR3 comprises 14 residues. Between the trimmed V and J ends, which lost 5 bases and 4 bases, there was a span of 9 bases. Germline assignment: CDR1 MNHEY and CDR2 SMNVEV (reference sequence). The CDR3 here is CASSPGTYNSPLHF. The CDR3 DNA reads as TGTGCCAGCAGTCCCGGGACATATAATTCACCCCTCCACTTT.

The table lists this clonotype with many counts. The rearrangement joins TRBV13 to TRBJ2-5; no firm D call. CDR3 length: 14 residues. V dropped 3 bases and J dropped 5 bases, with 13 bases sitting between them. Per germline, CDR1 PRHDT and CDR2 FYEKMQ (reference sequence). The CDR3 coding sequence is TGTGCCAGCAGCTTCGACACCTACGGGGAGACCCAGTACTTC. Translating it yields CASSFDTYGETQYF.

This clonotype came up many times. The V call is TRBV20-1, the J call TRBJ2-3; 7 nucleotides align to TRBD2. Germline V gene lookup returns CDR1 DFQATT and CDR2 SNEGSKA (reference sequence). After removal of 5 bases from V and 0 bases from J, the junction contained 5 bases not matched to a gene. This CDR3 region has 14 residues. The CDR3 region has the DNA TGCAGTGCTCTGGGACTACTCAGCACAGATACGCAGTATTTT. This codes for CSALGLLSTDTQYF.

This clonotype was seen ten or more times. The chain uses TRBV2 and TRBJ2-5; TRBD2 matches 14 bases. CDR1 is SNHLY and CDR2 is FYNNEI in the germline V gene. With 6 bases clipped from V and 5 bases from J, the junction kept 5 bases outside the gene matches. The CDR3 covers 15 residues. CDR3 loop: CASRTSGRARETQYF. DNA of the CDR3: TGTGCCAGCAGGACTAGCGGGAGGGCCCGGGAGACCCAGTACTTC.

A note on this clonotype: One base away lies a much larger clone, so this may be a sequencing read error. The chain uses TRBV18 and TRBJ1-4; D ambiguous. This CDR3 spans 15 amino acids. The germline gives CDR1 KGHSH, CDR2 LQKENI. The CDR3 loop reads CANSPRVNSNEKLFF. The CDR3 bases are TGTGCCAACTCACCACGGGTTAACAGTAATGAAAAACTGTTTTTT.

This sequence joins TRBV19 and TRBJ1-1, with D uncertain. With 5 bases removed from V and 4 bases from J, the gap between germline ends came to 14 bases. The CDR3 is 14 amino acids. Germline lookup yields CDR1 LNHDA and CDR2 SQIVND (reference sequence). DNA for the CDR3: TGTGCCAGTAGTTTTGGGGTTGAGGTCACTGAAGCTTTCTTT. It is translated as CASSFGVEVTEAFF.

The V gene is TRBV18, the J gene TRBJ2-5; maybe TRBD1 (5 bases). Trimming cost V 2 bases and J 6 bases, with 7 bases left between them. The CDR3 consists of 12 residues. The germline V gene has CDR1 KGHSH and CDR2 LQKENI. CDR3 nucleotide sequence: TGTGCCAGCTCACCAGACAGAAAGACCCAGTACTTC. It is translated as CASSPDRKTQYF.

The chain uses TRBV28 and TRBJ2-2, with TRBD1 matching over 9 bases. Per the germline V gene, CDR1 is MDHEN and CDR2 is SYDVKM. The CDR3 has 16 residues. Losses at the gene ends were 6 bases for V and 4 bases for J; bases not matched to a gene: 9. The CDR3 loop is CASSNGDRGVTGELFF. The CDR3 nucleotides are TGTGCCAGCAGCAACGGAGACAGGGGGGTCACCGGGGAGCTGTTTTTT.

This clonotype was seen repeatedly, ten times or more. The V call is TRBV30, the J call TRBJ1-1; 7 positions agree with TRBD1. CDR3 size: 14 residues. CDR1 and CDR2 from the germline V gene are GTSNPN and SVGIG (reference sequence). V trimming: 2 bases; J trimming: 3 bases; junction bases outside the gene matches: 6. Here the CDR3 reads CAWSKGARDTEAFF. Here the CDR3 DNA reads TGTGCCTGGAGTAAGGGGGCGCGGGACACTGAAGCTTTCTTT.

This clonotype has a count of ten or more. V and J are TRBV30 and TRBJ2-1; D is unresolved. The CDR3 has 13 amino acids. The germline gives CDR1 GTSNPN, CDR2 SVGIG (reference sequence). Trimming left V 3 bases short and J 0 bases short, with 6 bases between. The CDR3 region has the DNA TGTGCCTGGAGCCAGAGCTCCTACAATGAGCAGTTCTTC. Its translation is CAWSQSSYNEQFF.

This CDR3 is CAWSGGQGTAETQYF. The DNA of the CDR3 is TGTGCCTGGAGTGGAGGACAGGGGACGGCAGAGACCCAGTACTTC. The J gene is TRBJ2-5, the V gene TRBV30, with 9 bases lining up with TRBD1. CDR1 GTSNPN and CDR2 SVGIG come from the germline V gene (reference sequence). Unmatched junction bases numbered 7, after V lost 1 base and J lost 4 bases. The CDR3 contains 15 residues.